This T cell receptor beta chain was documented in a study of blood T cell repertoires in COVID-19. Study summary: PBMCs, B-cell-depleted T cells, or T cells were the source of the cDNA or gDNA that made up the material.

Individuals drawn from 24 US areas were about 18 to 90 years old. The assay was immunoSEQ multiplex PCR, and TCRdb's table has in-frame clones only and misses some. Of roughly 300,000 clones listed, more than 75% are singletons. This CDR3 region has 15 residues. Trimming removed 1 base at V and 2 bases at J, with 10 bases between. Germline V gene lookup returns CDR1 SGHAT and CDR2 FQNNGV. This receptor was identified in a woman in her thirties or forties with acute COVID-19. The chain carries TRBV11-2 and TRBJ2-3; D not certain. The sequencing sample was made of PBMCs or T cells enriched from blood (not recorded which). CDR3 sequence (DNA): TGTGCCAGCAGCTTAGGAGCGCCTCCCACAGATACGCAGTATTTT. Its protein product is CASSLGAPPTDTQYF.